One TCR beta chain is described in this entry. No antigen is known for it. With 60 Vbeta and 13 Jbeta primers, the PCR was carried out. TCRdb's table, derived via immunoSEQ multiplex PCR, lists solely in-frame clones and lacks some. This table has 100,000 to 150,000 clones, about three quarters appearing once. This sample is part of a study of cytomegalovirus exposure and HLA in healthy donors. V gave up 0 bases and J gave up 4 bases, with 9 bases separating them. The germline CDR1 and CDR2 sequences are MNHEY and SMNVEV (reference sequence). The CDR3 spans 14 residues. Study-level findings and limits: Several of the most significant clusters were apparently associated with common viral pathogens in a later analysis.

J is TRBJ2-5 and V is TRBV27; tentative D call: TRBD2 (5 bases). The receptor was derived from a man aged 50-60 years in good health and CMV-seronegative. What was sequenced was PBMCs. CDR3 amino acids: CASSLSQRIETQYF. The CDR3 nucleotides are TGTGCCAGCAGTTTATCCCAGCGGATAGAGACCCAGTACTTC.